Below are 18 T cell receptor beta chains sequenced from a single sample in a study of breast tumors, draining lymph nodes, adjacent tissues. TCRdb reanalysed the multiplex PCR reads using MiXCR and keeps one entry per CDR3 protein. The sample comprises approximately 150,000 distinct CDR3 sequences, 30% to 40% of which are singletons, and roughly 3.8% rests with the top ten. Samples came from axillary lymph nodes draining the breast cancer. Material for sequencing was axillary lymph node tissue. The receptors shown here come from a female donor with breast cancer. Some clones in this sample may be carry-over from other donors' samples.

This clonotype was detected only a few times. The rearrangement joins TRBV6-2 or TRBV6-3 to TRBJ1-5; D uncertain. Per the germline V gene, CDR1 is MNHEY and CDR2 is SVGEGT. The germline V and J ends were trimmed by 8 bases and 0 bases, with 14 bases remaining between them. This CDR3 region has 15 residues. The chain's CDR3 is CASRLDGLSNQPQHF. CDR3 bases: TGTGCCAGCCGGCTCGACGGGCTTAGCAATCAGCCCCAGCATTTT.

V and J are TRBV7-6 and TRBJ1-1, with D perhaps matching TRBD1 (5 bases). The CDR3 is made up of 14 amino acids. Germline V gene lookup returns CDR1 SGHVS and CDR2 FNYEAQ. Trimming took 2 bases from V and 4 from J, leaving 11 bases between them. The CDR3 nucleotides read TGTGCCAGCAGCTTAAATGGGCAGGGCACTGAAGCTTTCTTT. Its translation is CASSLNGQGTEAFF. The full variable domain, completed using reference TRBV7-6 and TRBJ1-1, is GAGVSQSPRYKVTKRGQDVALRCDPISGHVSLYWYRQALGQGPEFLTYFNYEAQQDKSGLPNDRFSAERPEGSISTLTIQRTEQRDSAMYRCASSLNGQGTEAFFGQGTRLTVV.

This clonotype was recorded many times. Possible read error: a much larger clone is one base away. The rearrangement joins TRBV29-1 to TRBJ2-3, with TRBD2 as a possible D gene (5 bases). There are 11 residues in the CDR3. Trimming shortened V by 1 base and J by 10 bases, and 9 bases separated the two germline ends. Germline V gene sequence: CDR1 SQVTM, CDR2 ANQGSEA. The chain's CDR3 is CSVEVGDAQYF. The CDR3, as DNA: TGCAGCGTTGAAGTCGGGGATGCGCAGTATTTT.

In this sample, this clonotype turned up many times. CDR3 sequence: CASSGGTTSDQPQHF. Written as DNA, the CDR3 is TGTGCCAGCAGTGGAGGGACCACCTCAGATCAGCCCCAGCATTTT. The V and J genes are TRBV6-1 and TRBJ1-5, with a weak D call TRBD1 (5 bases). CDR1 is MNHNS, CDR2 SASEGT, per germline. The CDR3 runs 15 residues. Trimming took off 4 bases at V and 5 bases at J, with 15 bases between the two ends.

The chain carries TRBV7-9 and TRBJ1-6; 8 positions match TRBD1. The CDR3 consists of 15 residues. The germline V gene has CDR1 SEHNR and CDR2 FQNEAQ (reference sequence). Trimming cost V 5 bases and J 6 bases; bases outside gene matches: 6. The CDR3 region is CASSPVTGVNSPLHF. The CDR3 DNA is TGTGCCAGCAGCCCTGTGACAGGGGTTAATTCACCCCTCCACTTT.

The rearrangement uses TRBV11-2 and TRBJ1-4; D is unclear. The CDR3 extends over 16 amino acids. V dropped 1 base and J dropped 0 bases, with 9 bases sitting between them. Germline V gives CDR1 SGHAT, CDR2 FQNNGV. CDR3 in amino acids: CASSLAIGATNEKLFF. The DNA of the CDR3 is TGTGCCAGCAGCTTAGCCATTGGTGCAACTAATGAAAAACTGTTTTTT.

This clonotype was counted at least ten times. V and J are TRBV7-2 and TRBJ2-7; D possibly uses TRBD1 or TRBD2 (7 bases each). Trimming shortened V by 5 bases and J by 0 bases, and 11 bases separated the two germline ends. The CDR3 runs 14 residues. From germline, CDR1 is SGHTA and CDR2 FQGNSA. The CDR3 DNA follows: TGTGCCAGCAGCCAGGGGGGGTCCTCCTACGAGCAGTACTTC. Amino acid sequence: CASSQGGSSYEQYF.

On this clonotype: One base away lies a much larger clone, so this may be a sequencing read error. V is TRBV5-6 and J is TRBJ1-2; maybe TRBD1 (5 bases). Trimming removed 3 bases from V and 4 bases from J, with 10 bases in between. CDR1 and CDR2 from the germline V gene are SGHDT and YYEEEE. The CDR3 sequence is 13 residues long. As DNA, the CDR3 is TGTGCCAGCAGCTCCAGACAGACCTATGGCTACACCTTC. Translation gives CASSSRQTYGYTF. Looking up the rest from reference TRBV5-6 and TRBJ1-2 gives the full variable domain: DAGVTQSPTHLIKTRGQQVTLRCSPKSGHDTVSWYQQALGQGPQFIFQYYEEEERQRGNFPDRFSGHQFPNYSSELNVNALLLGDSALYLCASSSRQTYGYTFGSGTRLTVV.

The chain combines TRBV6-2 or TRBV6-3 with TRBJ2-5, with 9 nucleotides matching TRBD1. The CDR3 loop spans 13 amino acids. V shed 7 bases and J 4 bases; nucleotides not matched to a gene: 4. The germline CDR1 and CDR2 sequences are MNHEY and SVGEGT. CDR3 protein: CASKTGGGETQYF. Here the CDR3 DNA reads TGTGCCAGCAAGACAGGGGGAGGAGAGACCCAGTACTTC.

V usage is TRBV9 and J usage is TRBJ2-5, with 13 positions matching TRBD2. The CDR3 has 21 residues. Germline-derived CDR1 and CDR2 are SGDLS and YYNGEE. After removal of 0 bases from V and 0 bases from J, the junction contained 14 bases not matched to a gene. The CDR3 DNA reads TGTGCCAGCAGCGTAGGGGGACTAGCGGGGCTCGGGGGCCGTGACCAAGAGACCCAGTACTTC. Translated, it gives CASSVGGLAGLGGRDQETQYF.

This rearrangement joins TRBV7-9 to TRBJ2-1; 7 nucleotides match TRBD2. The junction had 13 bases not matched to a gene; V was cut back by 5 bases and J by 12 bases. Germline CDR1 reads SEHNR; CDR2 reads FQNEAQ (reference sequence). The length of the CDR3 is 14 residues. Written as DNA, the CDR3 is TGTGCCAGCAGCGCTAGCGGTTCCTACGATGGGCAGTTCTTC. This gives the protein CASSASGSYDGQFF.

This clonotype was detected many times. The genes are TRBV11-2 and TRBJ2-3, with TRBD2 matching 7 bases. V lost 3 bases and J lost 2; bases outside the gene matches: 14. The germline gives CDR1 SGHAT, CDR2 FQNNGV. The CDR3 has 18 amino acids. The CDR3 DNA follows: TGTGCCAGCAGCTTCGTTGGCCTGGCTAGCGGTTACACAGATACGCAGTATTTT. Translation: CASSFVGLASGYTDTQYF.

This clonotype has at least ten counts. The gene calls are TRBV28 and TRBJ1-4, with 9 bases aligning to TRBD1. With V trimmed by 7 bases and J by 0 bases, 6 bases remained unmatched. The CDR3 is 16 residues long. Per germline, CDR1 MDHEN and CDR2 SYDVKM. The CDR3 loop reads CASNGQGRTTNEKLFF. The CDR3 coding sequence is TGTGCCAGCAACGGACAGGGGAGGACAACTAATGAAAAACTGTTTTTT.

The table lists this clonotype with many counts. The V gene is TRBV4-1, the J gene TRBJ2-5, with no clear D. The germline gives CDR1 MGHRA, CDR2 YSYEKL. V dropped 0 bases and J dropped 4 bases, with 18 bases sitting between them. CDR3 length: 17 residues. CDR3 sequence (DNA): TGCGCCAGCAGCCAAGAGAGTGGGAAAGGGAATACAGAGACCCAGTACTTC. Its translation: CASSQESGKGNTETQYF.

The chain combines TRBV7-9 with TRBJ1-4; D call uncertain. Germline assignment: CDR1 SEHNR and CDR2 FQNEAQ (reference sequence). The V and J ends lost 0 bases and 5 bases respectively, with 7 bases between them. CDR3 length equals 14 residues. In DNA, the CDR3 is TGTGCCAGCAGCTTAGCCCGGACGAATGAAAAACTGTTTTTT. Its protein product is CASSLARTNEKLFF.

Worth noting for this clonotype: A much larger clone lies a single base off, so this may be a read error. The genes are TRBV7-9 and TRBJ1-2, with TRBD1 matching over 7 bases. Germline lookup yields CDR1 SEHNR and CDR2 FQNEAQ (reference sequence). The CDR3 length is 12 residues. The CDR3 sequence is CASSFNRGGYAF. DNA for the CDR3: TGTGCCAGCAGCTTCAACAGGGGTGGCTACGCCTTC.

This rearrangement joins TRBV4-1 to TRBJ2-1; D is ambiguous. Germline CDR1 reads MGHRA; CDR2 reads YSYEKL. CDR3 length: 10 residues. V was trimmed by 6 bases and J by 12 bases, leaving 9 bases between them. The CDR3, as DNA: TGCGCCAGCAGACTGCACACGCAGTTCTTC. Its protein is CASRLHTQFF.

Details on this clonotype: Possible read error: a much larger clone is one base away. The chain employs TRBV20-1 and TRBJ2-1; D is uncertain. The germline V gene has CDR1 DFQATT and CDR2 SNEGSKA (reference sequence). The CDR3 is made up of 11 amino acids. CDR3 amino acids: CSAHSQHEQSF. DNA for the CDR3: TGCAGTGCCCACAGTCAGCATGAGCAGTCCTTC.